Listed here are 22 T cell receptor beta chains from one sample, sequenced in a study of blood T cell repertoires in COVID-19. Only in-frame clones appear in the TCRdb table, and some are missing; sequencing was by immunoSEQ multiplex PCR. The sample contains about 220,000 clones, 88% of which appear only once. Material: PBMCs or T cells enriched from blood (not recorded which). These receptors were taken from a woman between 40 and 50 years old with acute COVID-19.

This clone was found a few times. CDR3 loop: CASSEDRRPLGYTF. The CDR3 region has the DNA TGCGCCAGCAGCGAGGACAGGAGACCCTTAGGCTACACCTTC. The rearrangement links TRBV5-1 to TRBJ1-2, with 7 bases that match TRBD1. CDR1 SGHRS and CDR2 YFSETQ come from the germline V gene. The CDR3 length is 14 residues. Trimming removed 4 bases from V and 8 bases from J; junction bases left unmatched: 11.

V gene TRBV9 combines with J gene TRBJ2-5, with unresolved D. From germline, CDR1 is SGDLS and CDR2 YYNGEE. Trimming took 2 bases from V and 5 from J, leaving 13 bases between them. This CDR3 has 14 residues. Written as DNA, the CDR3 is TGTGCCAGCAGCGTTGGGCCCACCCCGGAGACCCAGTACTTC. Its protein is CASSVGPTPETQYF.

V is TRBV24-1 and J is TRBJ2-6, with D tentatively TRBD1 (6 bases). Trimming removed 4 bases at V and 0 bases at J, with 6 bases between. The CDR3 extends over 15 amino acids. Germline V gives CDR1 KGHDR, CDR2 SFDVKD. The CDR3 coding sequence is TGTGCCACCAGTGACAGGGGCTCTGGGGCCAACGTCCTGACTTTC. Protein product: CATSDRGSGANVLTF.

This chain joins TRBV7-2 and TRBJ1-4, with unresolved D. The V gene's germline CDR1 is SGHTA and CDR2 FQGNSA. The CDR3 contains 15 residues. V lost 1 base to trimming and J lost 7 bases, with 13 bases between them. CDR3 coding DNA: TGTGCCAGCAGCTTAGGCCCGGGGAGAGGTGAAAAACTGTTTTTT. This codes for CASSLGPGRGEKLFF.

This rearrangement joins TRBV5-6 to TRBJ1-2; 8 bases match TRBD1. V shed 3 bases, J shed 1 base, and the junction held 14 bases outside the gene matches. The germline V gene encodes CDR1 SGHDT and CDR2 YYEEEE. The CDR3 runs 18 residues. The CDR3 nucleotides are TGTGCCAGCAGCTACGTAGGGACAGGAAGATTCGGTAACTATGGCTACACCTTC. Translation gives CASSYVGTGRFGNYGYTF.

The V call is TRBV27, the J call TRBJ1-1, with D possibly matching TRBD1 (6 bases). CDR1 is MNHEY and CDR2 is SMNVEV in the germline V gene (reference sequence). The germline V and J ends were trimmed by 5 bases and 4 bases, with 14 bases remaining between them. The CDR3 runs to 14 residues. The CDR3 bases are TGTGCCAGCAGTCTATACACAGGGCTCACTGAAGCTTTCTTT. This sequence encodes CASSLYTGLTEAFF.

The chain has TRBV27 and TRBJ1-6; TRBD1 agrees at 10 bases. Germline assignment: CDR1 MNHEY and CDR2 SMNVEV (reference sequence). With 5 bases clipped from V and 2 bases from J, the junction kept 3 bases outside the gene matches. The CDR3 totals 16 residues. The CDR3 loop is CASSPGQGPYNSPLHF. The CDR3 nucleotides read TGTGCCAGCAGTCCGGGACAGGGGCCCTATAATTCACCCCTCCACTTT.

V and J are TRBV7-9 and TRBJ2-1; D is perhaps TRBD1 (6 bases). CDR1 SEHNR and CDR2 FQNEAQ come from the germline V gene (reference sequence). The V end was cut by 5 bases, the J end by 1 base, with 15 bases between. The CDR3 has 16 residues. The CDR3 protein is CASSVTQGGSYNEQFF. CDR3 DNA sequence: TGTGCCAGCAGCGTCACACAGGGTGGTTCCTACAATGAGCAGTTCTTC.

This chain uses TRBV5-5 with TRBJ1-6, with 9 positions matching TRBD1. Germline CDR1 and CDR2: SGHKS and YYEKEE (reference sequence). The CDR3 has 15 amino acids. Trimming cost V 1 base and J 8 bases; bases outside gene matches: 4. In DNA, the CDR3 is TGTGCCAGCAGCTTGTTACAGGGGGCTCATTCACCCCTCCACTTT. Translation: CASSLLQGAHSPLHF.

V is TRBV19 and J is TRBJ1-2; 7 nucleotides agree with TRBD1. The CDR3 is 16 amino acids. V shed 4 bases, J shed 4 bases, and the junction held 12 bases outside the gene matches. Germline CDR1 LNHDA, CDR2 SQIVND (reference sequence). DNA for the CDR3: TGTGCCAGTAGTAAAGCAGGGGGTTGGCAGAGCTATGGCTACACCTTC. Translation: CASSKAGGWQSYGYTF.

V is TRBV24-1 and J is TRBJ2-2; 7 bases are shared with TRBD1. Germline V CDR1 and CDR2: KGHDR, SFDVKD. After removal of 2 bases from V and 2 bases from J, the junction contained 4 bases not matched to a gene. The CDR3 is made up of 16 amino acids. DNA for the CDR3: TGTGCCACCAGTGATTCCTGGGACAGAAACACCGGGGAGCTGTTTTTT. Protein sequence: CATSDSWDRNTGELFF.

The gene calls are TRBV5-1 and TRBJ2-1, with D perhaps matching TRBD1 (5 bases). V was clipped by 1 base and J by 5 bases, with 13 bases between them. The CDR3 totals 15 residues. Germline V gives CDR1 SGHRS, CDR2 YFSETQ. CDR3 in DNA: TGCGCCAGCAGCTTGCCAGGGTTAGCCCACAATGAGCAGTTCTTC. Protein sequence: CASSLPGLAHNEQFF.

The chain recombines TRBV4-2 with TRBJ2-1; D is perhaps TRBD1 (6 bases). The CDR3 has 16 amino acids. The V gene's germline CDR1 is LGHNA and CDR2 YNFKEQ. V lost 0 bases and J lost 1, with 10 bases in between. CDR3 residues: CASSQDVDRSYNEQFF. Written as DNA, the CDR3 is TGTGCCAGCAGCCAAGACGTCGACAGGTCCTACAATGAGCAGTTCTTC.

The rearrangement joins TRBV12-3 or TRBV12-4 to TRBJ2-5, with D perhaps matching TRBD1 (5 bases). The ends were cut back, 6 bases at V and 5 bases at J, with 10 bases in the middle. This CDR3 spans 12 amino acids. CDR3 residues: CASRESGETQYF. In DNA, the CDR3 is TGTGCCAGCAGAGAATCAGGGGAGACCCAGTACTTC.

The rearrangement links TRBV7-2 to TRBJ2-3, with 12 bases aligning to TRBD2. This CDR3 comprises 18 residues. Germline V lookup: CDR1 SGHTA, CDR2 FQGNSA. J lost 5 bases, V lost 0 bases, and 9 bases had no gene match. CDR3 in DNA: TGTGCCAGCAGCTTAGCCCTGAGGACTAGCGGGGCTAGAGATACGCAGTATTTT. It translates to CASSLALRTSGARDTQYF. The entire variable domain, with the rest obtained from reference TRBV7-2 and TRBJ2-3, is as follows: GAGVSQSPSNKVTEKGKDVELRCDPISGHTALYWYRQSLGQGLEFLIYFQGNSAPDKSGLPSDRFSAERTGGSVSTLTIQRTQQEDSAVYLCASSLALRTSGARDTQYFGPGTRLTVL.

The chain uses TRBV6-5 and TRBJ2-7; D may be TRBD2 (6 bases). Trimming cost V 6 bases and J 7 bases, with 16 bases left between them. The germline V gene encodes CDR1 MNHEY and CDR2 SVGAGI. The CDR3 totals 13 residues. CDR3 bases: TGTGCCAGCAGGAATCCGGGGACTCGGGAGCAGTACGTC. It is translated as CASRNPGTREQYV.

The genes are TRBV21-1 and TRBJ1-5; the D call in the table, TRBD1, was not verified against the DNA. TRBV21-1 is listed as a pseudogene. The CDR3 is 12 residues long. The CDR3 loop reads CANSRVEQPQHF. The CDR3 nucleotides are TGTGCCAACTCCAGGGTTGAACAGCCCCAGCATTTT.

This chain links TRBV19 with TRBJ1-1, with a tentative D call TRBD1 (6 bases). This CDR3 has 16 residues. Trimming shortened V by 2 bases and J by 0 bases, and 13 bases separated the two germline ends. Looked up from germline, CDR1 is LNHDA and CDR2 is SQIVND (reference sequence). The DNA for the CDR3 is TGTGCCAGTAGTATACAGGGGAGGGTTATGAACACTGAAGCTTTCTTT. Its protein product is CASSIQGRVMNTEAFF.

This chain joins TRBV4-1 and TRBJ1-1, with 11 bases fitting TRBD1. Germline-derived CDR1 and CDR2 are MGHRA and YSYEKL. This CDR3 is 15 amino acids long. The ends lost 1 base at V and 5 bases at J; junction bases unmatched: 3. Here the CDR3 DNA reads TGCGCCAGCAGCCAAGCGGGGACAGGGGGAACTGAAGCTTTCTTT. It is translated as CASSQAGTGGTEAFF.

J is TRBJ2-3 and V is TRBV9; perhaps TRBD1 as D (6 bases). The CDR3 spans 14 residues. Trimming left V 0 bases short and J 6 bases short, with 11 bases between. Germline V gene data show CDR1 as SGDLS and CDR2 as YYNGEE. The DNA of the CDR3 is TGTGCCAGCAGCGTAGAAACAGGGACGGATACGCAGTATTTT. The encoded protein is CASSVETGTDTQYF.

The V gene is TRBV5-1, the J gene TRBJ1-3; 9 nucleotides align to TRBD1. Germline CDR1 reads SGHRS; CDR2 reads YFSETQ. The CDR3 contains 15 residues. The V and J ends lost 4 bases and 4 bases, in that order; junction bases with no gene match: 6. The CDR3 spells CASSADRGRGNTIYF. The CDR3 DNA sequence: TGCGCCAGCAGCGCGGACAGGGGACGAGGAAACACCATATATTTT.

This chain joins TRBV10-1 and TRBJ2-3; weak D call: TRBD1 (5 bases). Germline V gene lookup returns CDR1 WNHNN and CDR2 SYGVQD (reference sequence). Trimming shortened V by 4 bases and J by 4 bases, and 12 bases separated the two germline ends. The CDR3 consists of 14 residues. CDR3 sequence reads: CASSGGKGSDTQYF. The CDR3 DNA reads TGCGCCAGCAGTGGGGGAAAGGGGTCAGATACGCAGTATTTT.